The rows below give T cell receptor beta chains drawn from one sample of a study of blood T cell repertoires in COVID-19. Some clones are missing from TCRdb's copy, which holds only in-frame ones; the method was immunoSEQ multiplex PCR. In the table there are hundreds of thousands of clones, about 90% of which are singletons. The specimen sequenced was PBMCs or T cells enriched from blood (not recorded which). The receptor source for this set is a woman aged 50 to 65 in a cohort exposed to, infected with or recovered from COVID-19 (not recorded which). The CDR3 runs from the conserved cysteine through the conserved F or W. The D gene is left open where the match is weak. Only some rows state a clone size, as once, few, many or a class for expanded clones.

J: TRBJ1-3; V: TRBV28; length: 16; D: .; size: .; DNA: TGTGCCAGCACCCAAACGGGGAGTATCGGTGGAAACACCATATATTTT; CDR3: CASTQTGSIGGNTIYF
J: TRBJ2-3; V: TRBV30; length: 14; D: TRBD2; size: .; DNA: TGTGCCTGGAGTTTTAGCGGGGCCACAGATACGCAGTATTTT; CDR3: CAWSFSGATDTQYF
J: TRBJ2-3; V: TRBV10-1; length: 15; D: .; size: .; DNA: TGCGCCAGCAGCGCACAGGGTCACGGCGAGGATACGCAGTATTTT; CDR3: CASSAQGHGEDTQYF
J: TRBJ2-1; V: TRBV28; length: 13; D: TRBD2; size: .; DNA: TGTGCCAGCAGTGGGCGGGGGTACAATGAGCAGTTCTTC; CDR3: CASSGRGYNEQFF
J: TRBJ1-1; V: TRBV19; length: 14; D: .; size: .; DNA: TGTGCCAGTATTGGGGAGGGCCGAGGAACTGAAGCTTTCTTT; CDR3: CASIGEGRGTEAFF
J: TRBJ1-5; V: TRBV9; length: 14; D: .; size: .; DNA: TGTGCCAGCAGCGTAACAGGTCGCAATCAGCCCCAGCATTTT; CDR3: CASSVTGRNQPQHF
J: TRBJ1-1; V: TRBV12-3/TRBV12-4; length: 13; D: .; size: few; DNA: TGTGCCAGCAGTCTCACAGGGAACACTGAAGCTTTCTTT; CDR3: CASSLTGNTEAFF
J: TRBJ1-2; V: TRBV7-2; length: 13; D: TRBD1; size: .; DNA: TGTGCCAGCAGCAAAGGGACAGGTCGGGGCTACACCTTC; CDR3: CASSKGTGRGYTF
J: TRBJ2-3; V: TRBV5-1; length: 15; D: .; size: .; DNA: TGCGCCAGCAGCCAGGGAAGGACGGAGATAGATACGCAGTATTTT; CDR3: CASSQGRTEIDTQYF
J: TRBJ2-3; V: TRBV6-1; length: 17; D: TRBD2; size: .; DNA: TGTGCCAGCAGTGAAAGGACTAGCGGGGCTCGCACAGATACGCAGTATTTT; CDR3: CASSERTSGARTDTQYF
J: TRBJ1-6; V: TRBV2; length: 14; D: TRBD1; size: .; DNA: TGTGCCAGCAGCGGGGGCAGGGGGCCTTCACCCCTCCACTTT; CDR3: CASSGGRGPSPLHF
J: TRBJ2-7; V: TRBV18; length: 14; D: .; size: .; DNA: TGTGCCAGCTCACAGGGACAAGAAGACTACGAGCAGTACTTC; CDR3: CASSQGQEDYEQYF